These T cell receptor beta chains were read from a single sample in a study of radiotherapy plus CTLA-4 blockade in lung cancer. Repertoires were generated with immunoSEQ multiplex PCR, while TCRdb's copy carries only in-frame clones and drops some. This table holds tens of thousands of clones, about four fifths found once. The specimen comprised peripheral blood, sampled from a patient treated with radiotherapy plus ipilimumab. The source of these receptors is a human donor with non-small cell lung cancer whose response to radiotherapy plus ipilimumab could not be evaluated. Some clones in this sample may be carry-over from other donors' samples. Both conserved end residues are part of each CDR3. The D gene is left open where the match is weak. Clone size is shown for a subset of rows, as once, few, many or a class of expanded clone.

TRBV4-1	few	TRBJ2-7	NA	TGTGCCAGCAGCCAAGGATCCTACTCCTACGAGCAGTACTTC	CASSQGSYSYEQYF
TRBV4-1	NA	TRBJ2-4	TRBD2	TGCGCCAGCAGACCTAGCGGGGGGGCAGGCATTCAGTACTTC	CASRPSGGAGIQYF
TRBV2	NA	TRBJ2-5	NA	TGTGCCAGCAGTGATGACGTCGGATACGGGGGGACCCAGTACTTC	CASSDDVGYGGTQYF
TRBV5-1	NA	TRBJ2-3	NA	TGCGCCAGCAGCCACCAGGGGACAGATACGCAGTATTTT	CASSHQGTDTQYF
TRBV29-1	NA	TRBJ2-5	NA	TGCAGCGTCGAATGGCTCAGGGGAGAGACCCAGTACTTC	CSVEWLRGETQYF
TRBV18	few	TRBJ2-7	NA	TGTGCCAGCTCACCGGGACTCCCTGACGAGCAGTACTTC	CASSPGLPDEQYF
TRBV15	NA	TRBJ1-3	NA	TGTGCCACCAGCAGAACCCGGGGATCCGGAAACACCATATATTTT	CATSRTRGSGNTIYF
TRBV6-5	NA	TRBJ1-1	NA	TGTGCCAGTCGGGAGTATCAGACTGAAGCTTTCTTT	CASREYQTEAFF
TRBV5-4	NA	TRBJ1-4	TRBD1	TGTGCCAGCAGCGATACGGGACAGGGGAAGGGGGAAAAACTGTTTTTT	CASSDTGQGKGEKLFF
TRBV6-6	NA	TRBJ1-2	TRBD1	TGTGCCAGCAGTTACGGGACAGACTATGGCTACACCTTC	CASSYGTDYGYTF
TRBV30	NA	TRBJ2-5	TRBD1	TGTGCCTGGAGTCGGAGAAGACAGGGATCGGGTCAAGAGACCCAGTACTTC	CAWSRRRQGSGQETQYF
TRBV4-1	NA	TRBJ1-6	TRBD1	TGCGCCAGCAGCCAAGAGACAGGGGAAACTTCACCCCTCCACTTT	CASSQETGETSPLHF
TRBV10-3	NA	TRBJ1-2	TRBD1	TGTGCCACCGCCACGGGGGACAGGGGGGTGTATGGCTACACCTTC	CATATGDRGVYGYTF
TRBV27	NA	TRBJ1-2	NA	TGTGCCAGCAGTATTACAGGGAACTATGGCTACACCTTC	CASSITGNYGYTF
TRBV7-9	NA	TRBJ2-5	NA	TGTGCCTGCGGACTACAGGAGACCCAGTACTTC	CACGLQETQYF
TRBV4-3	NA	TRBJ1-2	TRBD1	TGCGCCAGCAGCAAACGACAGGGAAACTATGGCTACACCTTC	CASSKRQGNYGYTF
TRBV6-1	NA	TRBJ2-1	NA	TGTGCCAGCAACCGGGACACCTACAATGAGCAGTTCTTC	CASNRDTYNEQFF
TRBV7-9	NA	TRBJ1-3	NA	TGTGCCAGCAGCTCTAAGGGGCAAGGAAACACCATATATTTT	CASSSKGQGNTIYF
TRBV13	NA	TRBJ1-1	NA	TGTGCCAGCAGCTTAACTTCCAACACTGAAGCTTTCTTT	CASSLTSNTEAFF
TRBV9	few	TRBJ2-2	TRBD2	TGTGCCAGCAGCCCTAGCGGGGGGGGATCCGGGGAGCTGTTTTTT	CASSPSGGGSGELFF
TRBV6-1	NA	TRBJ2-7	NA	TGTGCCAGCAGTGAAGAAGGGGGAGGGTACGAGCAGTACTTC	CASSEEGGGYEQYF
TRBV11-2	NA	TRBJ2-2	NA	TGTGCCAGCAGCGCGACAGGTTTGAACACCGGGGAGCTGTTTTTT	CASSATGLNTGELFF
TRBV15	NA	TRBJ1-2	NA	TGTGCCACCAGCAGAGATAAGGGACATAACTATGGCTACACCTTC	CATSRDKGHNYGYTF
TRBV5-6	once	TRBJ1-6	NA	TGTGCCAGCAGCCCGGGCGGGGGCTGGGATTCACCCCTCCACTTT	CASSPGGGWDSPLHF
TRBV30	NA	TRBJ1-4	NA	TGTGCCTGGAGTATAAACACGGGGGCTAATGAAAAACTGTTTTTT	CAWSINTGANEKLFF
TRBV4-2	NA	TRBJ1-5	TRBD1	TGTGCCAGCAGCCAAGGGACAGGCACTAATCAGCCCCAGCATTTT	CASSQGTGTNQPQHF
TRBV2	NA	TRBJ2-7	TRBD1	TGTGCCAGCAGTCGACAGGGCTCCTACGAGCAGTACTTC	CASSRQGSYEQYF
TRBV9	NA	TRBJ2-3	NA	TGTGCCAGCAGCGTAGGGAAGGATGGTGGCGGGGGCACAGATACGCAGTATTTT	CASSVGKDGGGGTDTQYF
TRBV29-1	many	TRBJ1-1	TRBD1	TGCAGCGTTCTACAGGGGGACGGCACTGAAGCTTTCTTT	CSVLQGDGTEAFF
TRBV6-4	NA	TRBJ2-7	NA	TGTGCCAGCAGTGTCCGACAGGATCTCTCCTACGAGCAGTACTTC	CASSVRQDLSYEQYF
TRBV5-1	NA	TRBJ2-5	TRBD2	TGCGCCAGCAGCATAGCGGGGGGCCCCGGGGAGACCCAGTACTTC	CASSIAGGPGETQYF
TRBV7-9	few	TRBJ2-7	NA	TGTGCCAGCAGCCTCTATTACGAGCAGTACTTC	CASSLYYEQYF
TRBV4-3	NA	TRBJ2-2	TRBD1	TGCGCCAGCAGCCGGTCAGGGGGCGCGGACACCGGGGAGCTGTTTTTT	CASSRSGGADTGELFF
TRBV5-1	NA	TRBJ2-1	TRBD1	TGCGCCAGCAGCGTGACAGGGGCTGAGTACAATGAGCAGTTCTTC	CASSVTGAEYNEQFF
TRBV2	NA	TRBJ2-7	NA	TGTGCCAGCAGTGCCCCACAGGACCACGAGCAGTACTTC	CASSAPQDHEQYF
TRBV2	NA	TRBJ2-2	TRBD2	TGTGCCAGCAGGGACCCCCTGACTAGCGGGGGGCCGGGCGGGGAGCTGTTTTTT	CASRDPLTSGGPGGELFF
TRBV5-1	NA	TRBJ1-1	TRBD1	TGCGCCAGCAGCTTTGGAGGGACAGGGAACTTTGAAGCTTTCTTT	CASSFGGTGNFEAFF
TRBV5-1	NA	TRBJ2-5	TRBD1	TGCGCCAGCAGCTTGAGGGTCAGGGGGGAGACCCAGTACTTC	CASSLRVRGETQYF
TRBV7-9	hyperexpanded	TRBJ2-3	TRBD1	TGTGCCAGCAGCCCCGGGACAGGGGAAGTCACGCAGTATTTT	CASSPGTGEVTQYF
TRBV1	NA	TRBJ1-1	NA	TGCACCAGCAGCCAAGCGTCAGGGACTTCCGTCGGGGACACTGAAGCTTTCTTT	CTSSQASGTSVGDTEAFF
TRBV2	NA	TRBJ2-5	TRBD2	TGTGCCAGCAGTGAAGGCGGGGGGGCCGGAGAGACCCAGTACTTC	CASSEGGGAGETQYF
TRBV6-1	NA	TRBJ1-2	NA	TGTGCCAGCAGTGAAGATCCCGGGGGCTATGGCTACACCTTC	CASSEDPGGYGYTF
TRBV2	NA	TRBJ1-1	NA	TGTGCCAGCGGCAGGGTGTCGAACACTGAAGCTTTCTTT	CASGRVSNTEAFF
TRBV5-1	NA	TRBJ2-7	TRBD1	TGCGCCAGCAGCACGCTGACAGGGAATGCCTACGAGCAGTACTTC	CASSTLTGNAYEQYF
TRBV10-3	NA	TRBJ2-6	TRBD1	TGTGCCATCAGTGAAGGGGCGGGACAGGGCTCTGGGGCCAACGTCCTGACTTTC	CAISEGAGQGSGANVLTF